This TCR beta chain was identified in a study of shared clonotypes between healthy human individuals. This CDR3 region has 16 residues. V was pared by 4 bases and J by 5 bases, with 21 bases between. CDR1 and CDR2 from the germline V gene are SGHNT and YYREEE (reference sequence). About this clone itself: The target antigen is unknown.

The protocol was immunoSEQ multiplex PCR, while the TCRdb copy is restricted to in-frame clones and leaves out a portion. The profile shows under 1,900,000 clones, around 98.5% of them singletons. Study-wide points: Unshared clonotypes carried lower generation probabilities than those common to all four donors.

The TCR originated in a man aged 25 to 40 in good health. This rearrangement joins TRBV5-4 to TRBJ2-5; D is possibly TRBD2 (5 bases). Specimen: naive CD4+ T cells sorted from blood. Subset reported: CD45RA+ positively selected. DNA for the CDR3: TGTGCCAGCAGCGTCGAACAGATTCAGCGGCTCGAGACCCAGTACTTC. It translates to CASSVEQIQRLETQYF.